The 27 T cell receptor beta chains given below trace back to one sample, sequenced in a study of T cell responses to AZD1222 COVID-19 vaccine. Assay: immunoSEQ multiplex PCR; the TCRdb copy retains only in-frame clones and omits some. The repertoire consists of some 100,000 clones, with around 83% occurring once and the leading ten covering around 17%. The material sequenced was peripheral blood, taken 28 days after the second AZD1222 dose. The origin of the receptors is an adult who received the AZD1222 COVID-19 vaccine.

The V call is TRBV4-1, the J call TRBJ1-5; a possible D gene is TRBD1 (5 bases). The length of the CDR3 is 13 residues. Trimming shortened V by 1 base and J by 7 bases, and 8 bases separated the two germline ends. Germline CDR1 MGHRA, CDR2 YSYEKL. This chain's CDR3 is CASSQGGLQPQHF. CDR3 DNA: TGCGCCAGCAGCCAAGGGGGGTTACAGCCCCAGCATTTT.

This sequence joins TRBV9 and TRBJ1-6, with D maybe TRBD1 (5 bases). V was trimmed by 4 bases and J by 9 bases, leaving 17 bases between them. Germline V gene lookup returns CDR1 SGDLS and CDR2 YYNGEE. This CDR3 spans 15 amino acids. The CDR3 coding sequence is TGTGCCAGCAGCCCCCAGGGTTTTGAAGGTTCACCCCTCCACTTT. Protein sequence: CASSPQGFEGSPLHF.

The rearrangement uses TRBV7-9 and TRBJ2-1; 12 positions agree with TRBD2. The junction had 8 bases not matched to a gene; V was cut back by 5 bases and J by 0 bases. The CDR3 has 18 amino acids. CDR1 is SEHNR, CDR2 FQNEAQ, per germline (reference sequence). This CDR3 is CASSVGTSGLSSYNEQFF. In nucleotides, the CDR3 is TGTGCCAGCAGCGTTGGGACTAGCGGGCTGAGCTCCTACAATGAGCAGTTCTTC.

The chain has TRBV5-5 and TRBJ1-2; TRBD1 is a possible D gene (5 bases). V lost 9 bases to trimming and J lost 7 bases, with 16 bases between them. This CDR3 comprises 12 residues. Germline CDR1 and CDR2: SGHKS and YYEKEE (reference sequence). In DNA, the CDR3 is TGTGCCACTTCTCGGGACTCAGGTGGCTACACCTTC. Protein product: CATSRDSGGYTF.

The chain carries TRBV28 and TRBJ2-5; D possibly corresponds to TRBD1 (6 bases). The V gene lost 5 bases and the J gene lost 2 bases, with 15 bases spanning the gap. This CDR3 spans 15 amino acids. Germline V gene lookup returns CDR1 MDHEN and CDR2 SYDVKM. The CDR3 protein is CASSKTTGAQETQYF. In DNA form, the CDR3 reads TGTGCCAGCAGTAAGACGACAGGAGCGCAAGAGACCCAGTACTTC.

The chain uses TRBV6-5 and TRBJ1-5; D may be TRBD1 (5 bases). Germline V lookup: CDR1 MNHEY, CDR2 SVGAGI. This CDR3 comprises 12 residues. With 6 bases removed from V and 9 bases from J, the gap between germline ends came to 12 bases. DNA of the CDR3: TGTGCCAGCAGGGACAACTTATTGCCCCAGCATTTT. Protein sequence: CASRDNLLPQHF.

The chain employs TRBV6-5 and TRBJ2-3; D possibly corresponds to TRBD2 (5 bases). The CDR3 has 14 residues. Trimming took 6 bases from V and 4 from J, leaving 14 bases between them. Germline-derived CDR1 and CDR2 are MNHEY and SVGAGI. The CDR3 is CASSPWAGSDTQYF. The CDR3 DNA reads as TGTGCCAGCAGCCCGTGGGCGGGTTCAGATACGCAGTATTTT.

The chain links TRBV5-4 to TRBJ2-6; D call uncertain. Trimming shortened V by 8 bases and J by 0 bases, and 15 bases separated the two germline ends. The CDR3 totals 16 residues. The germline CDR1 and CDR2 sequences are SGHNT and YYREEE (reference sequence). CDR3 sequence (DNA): TGTGCCAGTCGACGGGTCCTCAGCTCTGGGGCCAACGTCCTGACTTTC. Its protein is CASRRVLSSGANVLTF.

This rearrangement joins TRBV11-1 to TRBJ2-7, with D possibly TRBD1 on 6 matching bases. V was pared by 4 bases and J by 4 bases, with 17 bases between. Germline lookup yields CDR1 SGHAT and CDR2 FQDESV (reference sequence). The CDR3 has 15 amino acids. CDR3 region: CASSSLRDTPYEQYF. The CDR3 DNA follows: TGTGCCAGCAGCTCCCTCCGGGACACCCCATACGAGCAGTACTTC.

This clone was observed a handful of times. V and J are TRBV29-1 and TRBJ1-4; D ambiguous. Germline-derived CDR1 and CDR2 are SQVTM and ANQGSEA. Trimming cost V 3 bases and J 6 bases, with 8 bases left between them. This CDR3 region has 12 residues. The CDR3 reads CSVEGFDEKLFF. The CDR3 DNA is TGCAGCGTTGAGGGGTTTGATGAAAAACTGTTTTTT.

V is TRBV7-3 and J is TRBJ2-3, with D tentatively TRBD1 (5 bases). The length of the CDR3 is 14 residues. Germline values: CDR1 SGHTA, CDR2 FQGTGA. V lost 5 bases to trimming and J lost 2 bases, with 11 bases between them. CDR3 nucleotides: TGTGCCAGCAGCCTCGGACAACACACAGATACGCAGTATTTT. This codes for CASSLGQHTDTQYF.

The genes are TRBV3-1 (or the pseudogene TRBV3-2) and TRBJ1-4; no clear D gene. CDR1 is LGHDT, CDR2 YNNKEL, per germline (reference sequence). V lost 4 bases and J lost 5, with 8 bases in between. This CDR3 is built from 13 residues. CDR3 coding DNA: TGTGCCAGCAGCCGGTACAGCAATGAAAAACTGTTTTTT. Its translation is CASSRYSNEKLFF.

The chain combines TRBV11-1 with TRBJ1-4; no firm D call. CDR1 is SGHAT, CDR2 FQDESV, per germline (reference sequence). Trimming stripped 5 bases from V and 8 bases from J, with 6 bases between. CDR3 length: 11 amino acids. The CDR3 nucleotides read TGTGCCAGCAGCCAAAACGAAAAACTGTTTTTT. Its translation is CASSQNEKLFF.

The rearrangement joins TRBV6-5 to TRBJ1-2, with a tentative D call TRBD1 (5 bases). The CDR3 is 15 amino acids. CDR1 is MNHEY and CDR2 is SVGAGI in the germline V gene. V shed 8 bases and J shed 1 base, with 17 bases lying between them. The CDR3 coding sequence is TGTGCCAGCCGACGGGACGGCAGCAATAACTATGGCTACACCTTC. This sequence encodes CASRRDGSNNYGYTF.

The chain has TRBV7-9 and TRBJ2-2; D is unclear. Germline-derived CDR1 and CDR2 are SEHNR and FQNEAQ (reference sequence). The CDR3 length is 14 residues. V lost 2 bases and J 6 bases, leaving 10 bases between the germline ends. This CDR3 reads CASSLNSPSGELFF. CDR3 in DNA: TGTGCCAGCAGCTTAAACTCTCCCTCCGGGGAGCTGTTTTTT. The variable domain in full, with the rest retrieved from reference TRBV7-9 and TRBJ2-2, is DTGVSQNPRHKITKRGQNVTFRCDPISEHNRLYWYRQTLGQGPEFLTYFQNEAQLEKSRLLSDRFSAERPKGSFSTLEIQRTEQGDSAMYLCASSLNSPSGELFFGEGSRLTVL.

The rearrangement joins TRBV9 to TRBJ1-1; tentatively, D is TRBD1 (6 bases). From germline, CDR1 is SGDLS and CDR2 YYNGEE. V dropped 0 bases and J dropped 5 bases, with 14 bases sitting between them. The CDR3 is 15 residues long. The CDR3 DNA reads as TGTGCCAGCAGCGTAGGCTTGGAAGGGGGAACTGAAGCTTTCTTT. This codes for CASSVGLEGGTEAFF.

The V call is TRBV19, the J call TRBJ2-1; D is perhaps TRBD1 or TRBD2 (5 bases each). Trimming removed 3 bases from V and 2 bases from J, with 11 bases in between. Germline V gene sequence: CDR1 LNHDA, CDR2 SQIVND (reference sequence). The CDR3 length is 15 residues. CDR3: CASSISLGAYNEQFF. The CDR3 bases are TGTGCCAGTAGTATCTCACTGGGGGCCTACAATGAGCAGTTCTTC.

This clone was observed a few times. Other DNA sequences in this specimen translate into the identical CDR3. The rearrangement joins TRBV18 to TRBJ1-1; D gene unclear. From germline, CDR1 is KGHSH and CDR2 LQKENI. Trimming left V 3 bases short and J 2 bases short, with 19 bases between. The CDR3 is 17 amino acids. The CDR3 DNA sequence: TGTGCCAGCTCACCCGAGGAGGTGAGTATTGGAAACACTGAAGCTTTCTTT. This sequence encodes CASSPEEVSIGNTEAFF.

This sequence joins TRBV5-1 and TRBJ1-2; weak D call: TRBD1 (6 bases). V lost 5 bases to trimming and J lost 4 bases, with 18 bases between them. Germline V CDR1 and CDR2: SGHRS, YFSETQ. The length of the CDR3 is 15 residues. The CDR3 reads CASRGPDRGSYGYTF. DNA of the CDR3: TGCGCCAGCAGGGGCCCGGACAGAGGGAGCTATGGCTACACCTTC.

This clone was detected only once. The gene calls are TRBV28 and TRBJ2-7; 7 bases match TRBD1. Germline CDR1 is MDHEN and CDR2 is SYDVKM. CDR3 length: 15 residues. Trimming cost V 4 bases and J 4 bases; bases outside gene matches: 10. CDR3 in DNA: TGTGCCAGCAGTTCCCCCGGGACAGTTTCTTACGAGCAGTACTTC. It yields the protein CASSSPGTVSYEQYF.

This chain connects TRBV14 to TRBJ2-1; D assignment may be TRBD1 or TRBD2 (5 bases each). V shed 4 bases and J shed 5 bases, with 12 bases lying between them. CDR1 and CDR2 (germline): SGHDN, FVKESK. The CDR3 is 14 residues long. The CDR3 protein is CASSPWGTHNEQFF. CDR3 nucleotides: TGTGCCAGCAGCCCCTGGGGGACCCACAATGAGCAGTTCTTC.

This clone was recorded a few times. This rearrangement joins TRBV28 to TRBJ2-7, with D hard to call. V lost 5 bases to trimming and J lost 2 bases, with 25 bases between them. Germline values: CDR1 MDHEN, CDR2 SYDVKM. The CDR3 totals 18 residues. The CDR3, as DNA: TGTGCCAGCAGTCTCCGACTTAGCCTCAGAGAGATAACCTACGAGCAGTACTTC. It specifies CASSLRLSLREITYEQYF.

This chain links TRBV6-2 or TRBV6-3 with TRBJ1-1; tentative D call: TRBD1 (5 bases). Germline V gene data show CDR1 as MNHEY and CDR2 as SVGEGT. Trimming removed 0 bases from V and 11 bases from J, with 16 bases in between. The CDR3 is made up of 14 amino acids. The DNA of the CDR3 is TGTGCCAGCAGTTACTCTGACTACAGGAGGGGCGCTTTCTTT. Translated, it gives CASSYSDYRRGAFF.

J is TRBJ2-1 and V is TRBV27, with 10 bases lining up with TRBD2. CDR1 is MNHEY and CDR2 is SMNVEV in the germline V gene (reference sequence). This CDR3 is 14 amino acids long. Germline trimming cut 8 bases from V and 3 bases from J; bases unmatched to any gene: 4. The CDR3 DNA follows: TGTGCCAGCGGCCTAGCGGGAGTCTACAATGAGCAGTTCTTC. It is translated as CASGLAGVYNEQFF.

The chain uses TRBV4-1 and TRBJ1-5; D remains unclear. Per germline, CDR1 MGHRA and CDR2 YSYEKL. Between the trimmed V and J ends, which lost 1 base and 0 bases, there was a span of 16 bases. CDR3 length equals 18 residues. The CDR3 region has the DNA TGCGCCAGCAGCCAAGGTTCAGGATTAGGATATAGCAATCAGCCCCAGCATTTT. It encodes CASSQGSGLGYSNQPQHF.

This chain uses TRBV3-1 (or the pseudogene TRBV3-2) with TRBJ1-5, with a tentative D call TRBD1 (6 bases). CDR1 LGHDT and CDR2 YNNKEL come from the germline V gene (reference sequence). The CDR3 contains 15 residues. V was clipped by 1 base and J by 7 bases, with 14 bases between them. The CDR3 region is CASSQALTGRQPQHF. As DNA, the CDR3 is TGTGCCAGCAGCCAAGCTTTGACAGGTCGCCAGCCCCAGCATTTT.

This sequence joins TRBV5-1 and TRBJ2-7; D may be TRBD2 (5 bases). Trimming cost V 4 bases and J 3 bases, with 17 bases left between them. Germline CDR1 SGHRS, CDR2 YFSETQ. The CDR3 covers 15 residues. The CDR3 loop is CASSLGAGHVYEQYF. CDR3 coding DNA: TGCGCCAGCAGCCTGGGAGCCGGGCACGTCTACGAGCAGTACTTC.